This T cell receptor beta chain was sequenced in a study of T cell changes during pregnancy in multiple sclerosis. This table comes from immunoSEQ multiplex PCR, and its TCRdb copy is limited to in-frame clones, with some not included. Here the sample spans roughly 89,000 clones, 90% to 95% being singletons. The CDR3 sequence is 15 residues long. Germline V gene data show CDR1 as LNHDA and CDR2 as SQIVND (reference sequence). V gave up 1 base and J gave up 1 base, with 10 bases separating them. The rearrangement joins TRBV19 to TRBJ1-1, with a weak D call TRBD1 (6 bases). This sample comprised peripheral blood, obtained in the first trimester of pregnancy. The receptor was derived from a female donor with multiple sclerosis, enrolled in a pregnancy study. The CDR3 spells CASSIVGHQNTEAFF. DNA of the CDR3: TGTGCCAGTAGTATAGTGGGACACCAGAACACTGAAGCTTTCTTT.